The sequence of this T cell receptor (beta chain) was determined in a study of response to subunit inactivated influenza vaccine. TCRdb reprocessed the RT-PCR reads with MiXCR, giving one entry per CDR3 protein. Of hundreds of thousands of distinct CDR3 sequences in the sample, 12% to 15% were seen once. In this sample, this clonotype turned up many times. This clonotype was sampled from a man aged 45-65 years who received an inactivated influenza vaccine. Sequencing was performed on PBMCs from blood, taken 14 days before vaccination.

CDR3 DNA: TGTGCCAGCAGTGAAGCCCGCTGGGGGGAGCAGTTCTTC. This gives the protein CASSEARWGEQFF. The rearrangement joins TRBV6-1 to TRBJ2-1; D tentatively reads TRBD1 or TRBD2 (5 bases each). The germline V gene has CDR1 MNHNS and CDR2 SASEGT. V was cut by 0 bases and J by 10 bases, with 10 bases left in between. The CDR3 length is 13 residues.